The entry below describes one T cell receptor (beta chain). TCRdb independently ran MiXCR on the 5' RACE reads; one entry per CDR3 protein. The table lists some 160,000 distinct CDR3 sequences, about a tenth of them singletons. This specimen comes from a study of T cells after yellow fever vaccination. This CDR3 has 14 residues. From germline, CDR1 is MNHEY and CDR2 SVGAGI. Trimming took off 2 bases at V and 6 bases at J, with 11 bases between the two ends. The material was CD8+ T cells sorted from PBMCs, obtained 45 days after the yellow fever booster vaccination. The chain employs TRBV6-5 and TRBJ1-5, with a possible D match to TRBD1 (5 bases). The TCR comes from a man between 18 and 29 years old who received the YFV17D yellow fever vaccine. CDR3 nucleotide sequence: TGTGCCAGCAGTTACGGGGGAGGAGGTCAGCCCCAGCATTTT. Protein: CASSYGGGGQPQHF.